The 21 T cell receptor beta chains below all came from one sample that was sequenced in a study of vaccination and CD4 T cells after COVID-19. Cultured CD4+ T cell DNA was sequenced using the Oncomine TCR Beta short-read assay. TCRdb redid the calling of the PCR reads with MiXCR, one entry per CDR3 protein. The profile shows under 15,000 distinct CDR3 sequences, around half of them singletons. Described treatment: approximately 11-day PBMC culture with coronavirus spike peptide pools or control peptides (ViraFEST assay). Their cognate antigens are unknown. The specimen was cultured CD4+ T cells from blood, collected after SARS-CoV-2 vaccination. These receptors all stem from a human donor with COVID-19.

This chain uses TRBV10-3 with TRBJ2-1; 8 nucleotides match TRBD2. The length of the CDR3 is 14 residues. Germline-derived CDR1 and CDR2 are ENHRY and SYGVKD. Germline trimming cut 5 bases from V and 5 bases from J; bases unmatched to any gene: 5. This CDR3 reads CAISSSGSNNEQFF. CDR3 nucleotide sequence: TGTGCCATCAGTTCTAGCGGGTCCAACAATGAGCAGTTCTTC.

V and J are TRBV7-9 and TRBJ2-3, with TRBD2 matching over 10 bases. Germline values: CDR1 SEHNR, CDR2 FQNEAQ (reference sequence). J lost 6 bases, V lost 10 bases, and 16 bases had no gene match. The CDR3 runs 16 residues. CDR3 in amino acids: CAIPPRPAGGGDTQYF. The CDR3 nucleotides are TGTGCCATCCCCCCCCGTCCAGCGGGGGGGGGGGATACGCAGTATTTT.

In its sample, this clonotype was seen a few times. The genes are TRBV7-6 and TRBJ1-1; 8 bases are shared with TRBD1. Losses at the gene ends were 7 bases for V and 8 bases for J; bases not matched to a gene: 9. The germline gives CDR1 SGHVS, CDR2 FNYEAQ. CDR3 length: 13 amino acids. CDR3 in DNA: TGTGCCAGCACCCTAGACAGGGGCTCGGAAGCTTTCTTT. Amino acids: CASTLDRGSEAFF.

The sample holds a few counts of this clonotype. V usage is TRBV15 and J usage is TRBJ1-5; D not certain. V gave up 0 bases and J gave up 4 bases, with 1 base separating them. Germline V gene sequence: CDR1 LNHNV, CDR2 YYDKDF (reference sequence). The CDR3 loop spans 12 amino acids. CDR3 sequence (DNA): TGTGCCACCAGCAGAGATAATCAGCCCCAGCATTTT. It specifies CATSRDNQPQHF.

The chain has TRBV7-8 and TRBJ1-2; 7 bases line up with TRBD1. J gave up 4 bases and V 7 bases, and 9 bases lay outside the gene matches. Germline-derived CDR1 and CDR2 are SGHVS and FQNEAQ. The CDR3 loop spans 14 amino acids. CDR3 loop: CASTKGAGSYGYTF. As DNA, the CDR3 is TGTGCCAGCACCAAGGGGGCAGGAAGCTATGGCTACACCTTC.

This clonotype was recorded a few times. The chain carries TRBV5-1 and TRBJ2-3, with 10 bases fitting TRBD2. The CDR3 sequence is 15 residues long. Trimming removed 7 bases from V and 4 bases from J; junction bases left unmatched: 9. Germline lookup yields CDR1 SGHRS and CDR2 YFSETQ. The CDR3 loop reads CASGSSGGGSDTQYF. The CDR3 nucleotides are TGCGCCAGCGGTTCTAGCGGGGGTGGTTCAGATACGCAGTATTTT.

The V call is TRBV6-1, the J call TRBJ2-2, with D maybe TRBD1 (5 bases). Trimming cost V 6 bases and J 1 base, with 12 bases left between them. The germline V gene encodes CDR1 MNHNS and CDR2 SASEGT. This CDR3 is built from 15 residues. Written as DNA, the CDR3 is TGTGCCAGCAGCCAGAAAGACAGGAACACCGGGGAGCTGTTTTTT. It yields the protein CASSQKDRNTGELFF.

The chain is built from TRBV20-1 and TRBJ2-2; the match to TRBD1 covers 9 bases. Trimming took 5 bases from V and 0 from J; bases not matched to a gene: 1. The CDR3 sequence is 14 residues long. Germline CDR1 reads DFQATT; CDR2 reads SNEGSKA (reference sequence). This CDR3 is CSARTGANTGELFF. Here the CDR3 DNA reads TGCAGTGCTCGGACAGGGGCGAACACCGGGGAGCTGTTTTTT.

This chain links TRBV19 with TRBJ1-5; D is unclear. The CDR3 loop spans 16 amino acids. Trimming took off 6 bases at V and 4 bases at J, with 19 bases between the two ends. The germline gives CDR1 LNHDA, CDR2 SQIVND (reference sequence). CDR3 DNA sequence: TGTGCCAGTAGGCCCCCCGGCAGTGGCCCGAATCAGCCCCAGCATTTT. Its translation: CASRPPGSGPNQPQHF.

The rearrangement links TRBV27 to TRBJ1-2; a possible D gene is TRBD1 (6 bases). Germline CDR1 is MNHEY and CDR2 is SMNVEV (reference sequence). CDR3 size: 15 residues. V lost 3 bases and J lost 8, with 19 bases in between. CDR3 bases: TGTGCCAGCAGTTTTTACTCGATTGGGGGGGGCGGCTACACCTTC. Its translation: CASSFYSIGGGGYTF.

The V call is TRBV7-9, the J call TRBJ2-1, with 8 positions matching TRBD1. This CDR3 region has 16 residues. CDR1 is SEHNR and CDR2 is FQNEAQ in the germline V gene (reference sequence). The V and J ends lost 3 bases and 6 bases, in that order; junction bases with no gene match: 10. In DNA form, the CDR3 reads TGTGCCAGCAGCTTCCTTCAGGGGGCTGGTGGCAATGAGCAGTTCTTC. The encoded protein is CASSFLQGAGGNEQFF.

The chain carries TRBV7-6 and TRBJ2-7, with 7 bases fitting TRBD2. Unmatched junction bases numbered 5, after V lost 3 bases and J lost 3 bases. CDR3 length equals 14 residues. Germline CDR1 and CDR2: SGHVS and FNYEAQ. The CDR3 sequence: CASSFRGDLYEQYF. The CDR3 DNA reads as TGTGCCAGCAGCTTTCGGGGGGATCTCTACGAGCAGTACTTC. Filled out from reference TRBV7-6 and TRBJ2-7, the complete variable domain reads GAGVSQSPRYKVTKRGQDVALRCDPISGHVSLYWYRQALGQGPEFLTYFNYEAQQDKSGLPNDRFSAERPEGSISTLTIQRTEQRDSAMYRCASSFRGDLYEQYFGPGTRLTVT.

The CDR3 region is CASSFQGNSNQPQHF. The CDR3 coding sequence is TGTGCCAGCAGTTTCCAAGGCAATAGCAATCAGCCCCAGCATTTT. The chain joins TRBV12-3 or TRBV12-4 to TRBJ1-5, with no clear D. The CDR3 spans 15 residues. Between the trimmed V and J ends, which lost 3 bases and 0 bases, there was a span of 9 bases.

This chain links TRBV30 with TRBJ2-7, with D hard to call. Germline CDR1 and CDR2: GTSNPN and SVGIG (reference sequence). Trimming took off 4 bases at V and 2 bases at J, with 6 bases between the two ends. The CDR3 is made up of 11 amino acids. The CDR3 loop reads CAWTGPYEQYF. CDR3 nucleotides: TGTGCCTGGACGGGCCCCTACGAGCAGTACTTC. Based on the CDR3 plus reference TRBV30 and TRBJ2-7, the full variable domain is SQTIHQWPATLVQPVGSPLSLECTVEGTSNPNLYWYRQAAGRGLQLLFYSVGIGQISSEVPQNLSASRPQDRQFILSSKKLLLSDSGFYLCAWTGPYEQYFGPGTRLTVT.

The chain carries TRBV19 and TRBJ1-1, with D tentatively TRBD1 (5 bases). CDR3 length: 15 amino acids. Trimming pared 6 bases from V and 1 base from J, leaving 15 bases between. Per the germline V gene, CDR1 is LNHDA and CDR2 is SQIVND (reference sequence). The CDR3 nucleotides read TGTGCCAGTAGCGGGCAGGGCTATAAGAACACTGAAGCTTTCTTT. Protein product: CASSGQGYKNTEAFF. Combining the CDR3 with reference TRBV19 and TRBJ1-1 gives the whole variable domain DGGITQSPKYLFRKEGQNVTLSCEQNLNHDAMYWYRQDPGQGLRLIYYSQIVNDFQKGDIAEGYSVSREKKESFPLTVTSAQKNPTAFYLCASSGQGYKNTEAFFGQGTRLTVV.

This clonotype turned up a few times. The chain is built from TRBV6-1 and TRBJ1-1, with D maybe TRBD1 (5 bases). Between the trimmed V and J ends, which lost 7 bases and 4 bases, there was a span of 13 bases. Germline V gives CDR1 MNHNS, CDR2 SASEGT. The CDR3 contains 13 residues. The CDR3 is CASTGGIGTEAFF. The CDR3 nucleotides read TGTGCCAGCACGGGGGGGATCGGCACTGAAGCTTTCTTT.

This chain connects TRBV27 to TRBJ2-3; 15 bases map to TRBD2. V dropped 6 bases and J dropped 5; count of bases not matched to a gene: 3. Germline loops: CDR1 MNHEY, CDR2 SMNVEV (reference sequence). The CDR3 length is 15 residues. CDR3 region: CASRGLAGGGDTQYF. Written as DNA, the CDR3 is TGTGCCAGCAGGGGACTAGCGGGGGGAGGAGATACGCAGTATTTT.

This clonotype was counted only a few times. The CDR3 region has the DNA TGTGCCAGCACCACAACCGCAGGTCCAGGACCAGATACGCAGTATTTT. The encoded protein is CASTTTAGPGPDTQYF. The gene calls are TRBV7-8 and TRBJ2-3; D gene ambiguous. This CDR3 is 16 amino acids long. The V gene lost 7 bases and the J gene lost 4 bases, with 21 bases spanning the gap. CDR1 is SGHVS, CDR2 FQNEAQ, per germline.

The chain recombines TRBV27 with TRBJ1-6; tentative D call: TRBD1 (5 bases). CDR3 size: 14 residues. The V end was cut by 2 bases, the J end by 9 bases, with 11 bases between. In germline, CDR1 is MNHEY, CDR2 SMNVEV (reference sequence). The CDR3 DNA sequence: TGTGCCAGCAGTTTACAGGGTCTTGGTTCACCCCTCCACTTT. Protein sequence: CASSLQGLGSPLHF.

V gene TRBV28 combines with J gene TRBJ2-5, with TRBD2 as a possible D gene (7 bases). The CDR3 runs 14 residues. The ends were cut back, 3 bases at V and 5 bases at J, with 13 bases in the middle. CDR1 and CDR2 from the germline V gene are MDHEN and SYDVKM. The CDR3 sequence is CASSLFGGPETQYF. Here the CDR3 DNA reads TGTGCCAGCAGTTTGTTCGGGGGGCCGGAGACCCAGTACTTC.

By share of the sample, this clonotype is large. V and J are TRBV27 and TRBJ2-2; 8 positions agree with TRBD1. This CDR3 has 16 amino acids. Germline loops: CDR1 MNHEY, CDR2 SMNVEV (reference sequence). J lost 5 bases, V lost 6 bases, and 11 bases had no gene match. CDR3 nucleotides: TGTGCCAGCAGCCATCGACAGGGGCTCGGAACCGGGGAGCTGTTTTTT. Its protein is CASSHRQGLGTGELFF.